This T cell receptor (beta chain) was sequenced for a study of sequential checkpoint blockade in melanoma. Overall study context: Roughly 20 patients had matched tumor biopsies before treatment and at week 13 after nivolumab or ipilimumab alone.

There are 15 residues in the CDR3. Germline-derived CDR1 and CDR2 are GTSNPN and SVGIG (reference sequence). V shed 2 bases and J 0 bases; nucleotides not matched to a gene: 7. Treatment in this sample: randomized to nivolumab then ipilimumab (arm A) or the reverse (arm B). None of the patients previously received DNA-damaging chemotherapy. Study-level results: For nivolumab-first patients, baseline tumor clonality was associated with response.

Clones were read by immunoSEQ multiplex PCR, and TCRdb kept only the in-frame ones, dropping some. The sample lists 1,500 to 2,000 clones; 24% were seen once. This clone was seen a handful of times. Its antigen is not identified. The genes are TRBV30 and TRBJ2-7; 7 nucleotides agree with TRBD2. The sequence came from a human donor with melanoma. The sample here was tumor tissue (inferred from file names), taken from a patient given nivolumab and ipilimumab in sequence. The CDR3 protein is CAWSRLAASSYEQYF. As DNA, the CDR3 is TGTGCCTGGAGTCGTCTAGCGGCAAGCTCCTACGAGCAGTACTTC.